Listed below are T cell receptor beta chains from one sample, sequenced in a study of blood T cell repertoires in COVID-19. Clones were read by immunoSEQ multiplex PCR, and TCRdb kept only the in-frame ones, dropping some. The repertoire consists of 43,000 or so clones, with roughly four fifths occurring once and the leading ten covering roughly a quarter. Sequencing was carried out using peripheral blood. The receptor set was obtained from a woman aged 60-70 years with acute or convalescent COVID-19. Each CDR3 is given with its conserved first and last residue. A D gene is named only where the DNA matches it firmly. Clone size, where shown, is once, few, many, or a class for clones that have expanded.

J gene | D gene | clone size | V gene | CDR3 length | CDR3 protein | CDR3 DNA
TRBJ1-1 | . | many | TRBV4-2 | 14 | CASSQGQADTEAFF | TGTGCCAGCAGCCAAGGGCAGGCCGATACTGAAGCTTTCTTT
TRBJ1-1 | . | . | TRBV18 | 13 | CASSPLANTEAFF | TGTGCCAGCTCACCATTAGCGAACACTGAAGCTTTCTTT
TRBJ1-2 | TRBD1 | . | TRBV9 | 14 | CASSLGQGAYGYTF | TGTGCCAGCAGCCTTGGACAGGGGGCATATGGCTACACCTTC
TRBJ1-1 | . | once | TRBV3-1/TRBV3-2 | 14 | CASSHSSLNTEAFF | TGTGCCAGCAGCCATAGTAGCCTGAACACTGAAGCTTTCTTT
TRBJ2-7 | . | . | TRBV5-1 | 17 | CASSLAGGTPFWDEQYF | TGCGCCAGCAGCTTGGCCGGGGGGACACCCTTTTGGGACGAGCAGTACTTC
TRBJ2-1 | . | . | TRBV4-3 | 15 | CASSQQGSLGNEQFF | TGCGCCAGCAGCCAACAGGGGTCCTTAGGGAATGAGCAGTTCTTC
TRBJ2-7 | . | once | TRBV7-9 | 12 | CASSPASGEQYF | TGTGCCAGCAGTCCAGCCTCCGGGGAGCAGTACTTC
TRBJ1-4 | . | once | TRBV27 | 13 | CASSLWADEKLFF | TGTGCCAGCAGTTTATGGGCAGATGAAAAACTGTTTTTT
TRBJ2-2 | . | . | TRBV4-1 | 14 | CATSMTANTGELFF | TGCGCCACCTCGATGACAGCGAACACCGGGGAGCTGTTTTTT
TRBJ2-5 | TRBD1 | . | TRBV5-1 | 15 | CASSSPTGAGETQYF | TGCGCCAGCAGCTCTCCGACAGGGGCGGGAGAGACCCAGTACTTC
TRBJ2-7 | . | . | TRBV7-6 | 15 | CASSLDPSRSYEQYF | TGTGCCAGCAGCTTAGATCCAAGCCGTTCCTACGAGCAGTACTTC
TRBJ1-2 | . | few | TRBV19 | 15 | CASSMDSPTFYGYTF | TGTGCCAGTAGTATGGACAGTCCAACCTTCTATGGCTACACCTTC
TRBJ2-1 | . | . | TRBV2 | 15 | CASSIDRSSYNEQFF | TGTGCCAGCAGTATAGACAGGAGCTCCTACAATGAGCAGTTCTTC
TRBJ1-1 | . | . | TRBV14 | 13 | CASSPPAGAVPFF | TGTGCCAGCAGCCCACCGGCGGGGGCAGTTCCTTTCTTT
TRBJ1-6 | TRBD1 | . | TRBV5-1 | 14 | CASSEGGQGSPLHF | TGCGCCAGCAGCGAAGGGGGCCAGGGTTCACCCCTCCACTTT
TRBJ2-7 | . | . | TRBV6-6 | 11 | CASKSEASEYF | TGTGCCAGCAAGTCAGAGGCCTCAGAGTACTTC
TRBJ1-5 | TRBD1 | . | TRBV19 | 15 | CASSPDRRFNQPQHF | TGTGCCAGTAGTCCGGACAGGCGTTTCAATCAGCCCCAGCATTTT
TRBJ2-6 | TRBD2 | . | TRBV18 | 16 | CASSPPGGAGANVLTF | TGTGCCAGCTCACCCCCGGGAGGGGCTGGGGCCAACGTCCTGACTTTC
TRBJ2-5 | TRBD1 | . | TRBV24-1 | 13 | CATGDSPQETQYF | TGTGCCACCGGGGACAGCCCTCAAGAGACCCAGTACTTC
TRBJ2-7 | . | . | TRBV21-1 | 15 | CASSRSTEQLFEQYF | TGTGCCAGCAGCCGGTCGACGGAACAGCTGTTCGAGCAGTACTTC
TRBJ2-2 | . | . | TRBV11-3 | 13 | CASSSFRTGELFF | TGTGCCAGCAGCTCCTTTCGGACCGGGGAGCTGTTTTTT
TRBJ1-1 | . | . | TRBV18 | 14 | CASSPTELNTEAFF | TGTGCCAGCTCCCCTACCGAACTGAACACTGAAGCTTTCTTT
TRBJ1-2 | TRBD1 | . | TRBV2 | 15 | CASRKTGVGNYGYTF | TGTGCCAGCCGAAAGACAGGGGTCGGTAACTATGGCTACACCTTC
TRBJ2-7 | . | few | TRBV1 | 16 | CTSSHQGLAGVYEQYF | TGCACCAGCAGCCACCAAGGACTAGCGGGGGTATACGAGCAGTACTTC
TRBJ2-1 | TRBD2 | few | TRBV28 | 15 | CASSSPGLAVNEQFF | TGTGCCAGCAGTTCACCGGGACTAGCCGTCAATGAGCAGTTCTTC
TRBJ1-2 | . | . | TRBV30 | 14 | CAWSPSRAKSGYTF | TGTGCCTGGAGCCCATCCAGGGCGAAAAGTGGCTACACCTTC
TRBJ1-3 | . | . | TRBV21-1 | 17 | CASSKGAGQGAGNTIYF | TGTGCCAGCAGCAAGGGTGCTGGACAGGGGGCTGGAAACACCATATATTTT
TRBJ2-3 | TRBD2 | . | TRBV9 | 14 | CASSDRDYTDTQYF | TGTGCCAGCAGCGACCGGGACTACACAGATACGCAGTATTTT
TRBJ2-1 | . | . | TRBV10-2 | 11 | CASSSGVEQFF | TGCGCCAGCTCTTCGGGGGTTGAGCAGTTCTTC
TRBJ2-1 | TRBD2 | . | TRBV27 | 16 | CASSPLFGGSYNEQFF | TGTGCCAGCAGTCCCCTCTTCGGGGGGTCTTACAATGAGCAGTTCTTC
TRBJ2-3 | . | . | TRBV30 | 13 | CAWTPASSDTQYF | TGTGCCTGGACTCCAGCGTCCTCAGATACGCAGTATTTT
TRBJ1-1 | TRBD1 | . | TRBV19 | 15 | CASSATTGAATEAFF | TGTGCCAGTAGTGCCACCACAGGGGCCGCCACTGAAGCTTTCTTT
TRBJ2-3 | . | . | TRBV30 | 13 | CAWGSGRTDTQYF | TGTGCGTGGGGCAGCGGGCGCACAGATACGCAGTATTTT
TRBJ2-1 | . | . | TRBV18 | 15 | CASSPNWAPKNEQFF | TGTGCCAGCTCACCAAATTGGGCTCCGAAGAATGAGCAGTTCTTC
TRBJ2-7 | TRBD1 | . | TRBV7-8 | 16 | CASSQNRGQGEDEQYF | TGTGCCAGCAGCCAGAATAGGGGACAGGGGGAGGACGAGCAGTACTTC
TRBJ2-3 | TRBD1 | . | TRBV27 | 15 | CASSPRTGDPDTQYF | TGTGCCAGCAGCCCCCGGACAGGGGACCCAGATACGCAGTATTTT
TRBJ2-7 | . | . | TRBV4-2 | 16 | CASSHTGKSVFYEQYF | TGTGCCAGCAGCCACACAGGGAAATCGGTCTTCTACGAGCAGTACTTC
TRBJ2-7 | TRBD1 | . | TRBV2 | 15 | CASSGIPGQGHQQYF | TGTGCCAGCAGTGGGATACCGGGACAGGGCCACCAGCAGTACTTC
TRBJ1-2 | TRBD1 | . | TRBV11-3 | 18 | CASSLGGRGLHPNYGYTF | TGTGCCAGCAGCTTAGGCGGCAGGGGGCTCCATCCTAACTATGGCTACACCTTC
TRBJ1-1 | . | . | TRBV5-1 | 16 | CASSLDLGVVNTEAFF | TGCGCCAGCAGCTTGGACCTCGGGGTTGTGAACACTGAAGCTTTCTTT
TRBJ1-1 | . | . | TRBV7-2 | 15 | CASSSDSNMNTEAFF | TGTGCCAGCAGCTCGGACAGCAACATGAACACTGAAGCTTTCTTT
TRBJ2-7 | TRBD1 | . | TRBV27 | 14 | CASSDWDRVYEQYF | TGTGCCAGCAGTGACTGGGACAGGGTCTACGAGCAGTACTTC
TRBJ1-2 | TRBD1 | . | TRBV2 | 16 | CASTTRGTGAWSGYTF | TGTGCCAGCACTACAAGGGGCACAGGGGCTTGGTCCGGCTACACCTTC
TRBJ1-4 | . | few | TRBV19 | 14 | CASTRRGAEEKLFF | TGTGCCAGTACCCGGCGGGGGGCAGAAGAAAAACTGTTTTTT
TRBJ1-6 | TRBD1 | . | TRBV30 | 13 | CACLTGGNSPLHF | TGTGCCTGTCTCACAGGGGGGAATTCACCCCTCCACTTT
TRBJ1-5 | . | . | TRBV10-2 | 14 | CASSGQTGGQPQHF | TGCGCCAGCAGCGGACAGACGGGGGGTCAGCCCCAGCATTTT
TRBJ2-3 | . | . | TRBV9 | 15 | CASSTSSYSTDTQYF | TGTGCCAGCAGCACTTCTAGTTACAGCACAGATACGCAGTATTTT
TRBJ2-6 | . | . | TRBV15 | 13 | CATSVRGANVLTF | TGTGCCACCAGCGTCAGGGGGGCCAACGTCCTGACTTTC
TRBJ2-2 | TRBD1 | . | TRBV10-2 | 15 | CASSTGTVNTGELFF | TGCGCCAGCAGCACCGGGACAGTAAACACCGGGGAGCTGTTTTTT